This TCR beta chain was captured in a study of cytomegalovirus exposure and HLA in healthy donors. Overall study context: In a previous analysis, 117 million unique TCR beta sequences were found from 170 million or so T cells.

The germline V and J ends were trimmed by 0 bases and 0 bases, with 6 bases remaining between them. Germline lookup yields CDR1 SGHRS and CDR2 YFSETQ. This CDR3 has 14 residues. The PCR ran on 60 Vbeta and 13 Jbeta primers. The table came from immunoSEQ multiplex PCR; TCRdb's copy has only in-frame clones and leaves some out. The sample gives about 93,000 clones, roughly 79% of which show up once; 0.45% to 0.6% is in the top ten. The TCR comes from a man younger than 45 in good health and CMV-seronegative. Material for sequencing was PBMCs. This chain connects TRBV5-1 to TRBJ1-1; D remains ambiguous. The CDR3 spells CASSLGGLNTEAFF. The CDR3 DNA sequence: TGCGCCAGCAGCTTGGGCGGTCTGAACACTGAAGCTTTCTTT.